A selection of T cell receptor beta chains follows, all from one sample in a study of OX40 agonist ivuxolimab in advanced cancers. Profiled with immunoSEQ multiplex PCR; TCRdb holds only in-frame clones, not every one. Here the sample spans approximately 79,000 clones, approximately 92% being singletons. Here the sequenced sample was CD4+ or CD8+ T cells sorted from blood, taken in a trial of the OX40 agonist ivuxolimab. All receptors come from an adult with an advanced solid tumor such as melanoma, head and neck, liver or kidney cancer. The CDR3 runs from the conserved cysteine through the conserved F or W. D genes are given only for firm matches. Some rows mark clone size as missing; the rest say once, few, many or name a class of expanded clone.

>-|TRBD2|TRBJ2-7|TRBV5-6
TGTGCCAGCAGCTTCGGAGCGGGGGGGAGCAATTCCTACGAGCAGTACTTC
CASSFGAGGSNSYEQYF
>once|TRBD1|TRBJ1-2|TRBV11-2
TGTGCCAGCAGCTTAGTATTGGGACAGGCCAACTATGGCTACACCTTC
CASSLVLGQANYGYTF
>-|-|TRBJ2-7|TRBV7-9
TGTGCCAGCAGCTTAGTTGGTCTCTACGAGCAGTACTTC
CASSLVGLYEQYF
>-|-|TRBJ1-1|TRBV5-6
-
CASSFGPGTEAFF
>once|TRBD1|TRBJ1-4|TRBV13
TGTGCCAGCAGCTTAATGACAGGGCCAAATGAAAAACTGTTTTTT
CASSLMTGPNEKLFF
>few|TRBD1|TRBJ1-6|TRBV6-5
TGTGCCAGCAAGCCGGGACAGGGGAGTATTCCCCTCCACTTT
CASKPGQGSIPLHF
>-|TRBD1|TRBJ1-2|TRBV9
TGTGCCAGCAGCGGCTACAGGGGGACAAGCTATGGCTACACCTTC
CASSGYRGTSYGYTF
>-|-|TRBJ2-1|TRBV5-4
TGTGCCAGCAGCTTGGATCAGCGGAATGAGCAGTTCTTC
CASSLDQRNEQFF
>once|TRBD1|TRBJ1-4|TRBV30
TGTGCCTGGATCCAGGGGGTGAATGAAAAACTGTTTTTT
CAWIQGVNEKLFF
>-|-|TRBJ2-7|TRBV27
TGTGCCAGCAGTTACTTATTCCAGGGCGAGCAGTACTTC
CASSYLFQGEQYF
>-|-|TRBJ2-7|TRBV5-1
TGCGCCAGCAGCTTTCCCGGGACGGGGGAGCAGTACTTC
CASSFPGTGEQYF
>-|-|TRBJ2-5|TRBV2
TGTGCCAGCGGGGCCCCCTCGGACAGACAAGAGACCCAGTACTTC
CASGAPSDRQETQYF
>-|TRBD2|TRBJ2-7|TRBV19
TGTGCCAGTAGTATAGATCGTGCGGGGGAGGACGAGCAGTACTTC
CASSIDRAGEDEQYF
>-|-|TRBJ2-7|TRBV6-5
TGTGCCAGCAGTTACTCGGGGAGCTCCTACGAGCAGTACTTC
CASSYSGSSYEQYF
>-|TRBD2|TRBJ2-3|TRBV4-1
TGCGCCAGCAGCCAGGGGGGCGGACTAGCAAGAACAGATACGCAGTATTTT
CASSQGGGLARTDTQYF